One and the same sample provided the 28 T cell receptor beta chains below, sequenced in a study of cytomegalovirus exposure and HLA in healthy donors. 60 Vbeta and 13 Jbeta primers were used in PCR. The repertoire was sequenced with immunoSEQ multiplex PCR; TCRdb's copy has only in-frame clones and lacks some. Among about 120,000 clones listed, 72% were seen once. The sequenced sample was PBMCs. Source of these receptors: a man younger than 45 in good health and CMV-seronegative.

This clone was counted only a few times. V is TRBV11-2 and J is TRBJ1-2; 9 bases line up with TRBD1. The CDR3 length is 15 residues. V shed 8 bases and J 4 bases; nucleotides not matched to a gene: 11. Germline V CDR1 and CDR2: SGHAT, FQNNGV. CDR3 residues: CASRSTDRGGYGYTF. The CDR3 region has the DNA TGTGCCAGCCGATCAACGGACAGGGGAGGCTATGGCTACACCTTC.

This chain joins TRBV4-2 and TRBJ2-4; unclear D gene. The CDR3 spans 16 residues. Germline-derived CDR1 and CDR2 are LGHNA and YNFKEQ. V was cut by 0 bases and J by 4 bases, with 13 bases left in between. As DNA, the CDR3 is TGTGCCAGCAGCCAAGAACTCACAGAGATAAAAAACATTCAGTACTTC. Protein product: CASSQELTEIKNIQYF.

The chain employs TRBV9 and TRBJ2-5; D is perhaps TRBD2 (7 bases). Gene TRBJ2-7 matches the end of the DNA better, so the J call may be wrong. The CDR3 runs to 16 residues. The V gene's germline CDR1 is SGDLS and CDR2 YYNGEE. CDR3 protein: CASSVAGGASSYEQYF. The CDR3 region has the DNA TGTGCCAGCAGCGTAGCGGGGGGCGCGAGCTCCTACGAGCAGTACTTC.

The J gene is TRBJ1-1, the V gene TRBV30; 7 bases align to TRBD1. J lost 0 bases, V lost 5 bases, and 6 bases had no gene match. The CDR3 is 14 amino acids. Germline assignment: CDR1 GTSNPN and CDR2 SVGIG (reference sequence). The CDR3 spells CAWDRVIMNTEAFF. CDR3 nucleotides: TGTGCCTGGGACAGGGTAATCATGAACACTGAAGCTTTCTTT.

This CDR3 is CASSQGYGGPSYEQYF. In DNA form, the CDR3 reads TGCGCCAGCAGCCAAGGGTACGGGGGGCCGTCCTACGAGCAGTACTTC. This chain connects TRBV4-1 to TRBJ2-7; D possibly corresponds to TRBD2 (7 bases). Germline V gene sequence: CDR1 MGHRA, CDR2 YSYEKL. V lost 1 base and J lost 1, with 14 bases in between. The CDR3 sequence is 16 residues long.

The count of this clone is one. The CDR3, as DNA: TGTGCCAGCAGCTCGCAGGGGCCCTACTCCTACGAGCAGTACTTC. It translates to CASSSQGPYSYEQYF. V and J are TRBV13 and TRBJ2-7; D is perhaps TRBD1 (6 bases). V gave up 4 bases and J gave up 0 bases, with 13 bases separating them. The CDR3 loop spans 15 amino acids. Germline CDR1 PRHDT, CDR2 FYEKMQ (reference sequence).

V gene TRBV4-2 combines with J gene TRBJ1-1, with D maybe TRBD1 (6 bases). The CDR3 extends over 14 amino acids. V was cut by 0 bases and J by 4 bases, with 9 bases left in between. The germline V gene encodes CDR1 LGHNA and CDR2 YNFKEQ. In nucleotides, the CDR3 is TGTGCCAGCAGCCAAGATAGAGGGGGCACTGAAGCTTTCTTT. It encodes CASSQDRGGTEAFF.

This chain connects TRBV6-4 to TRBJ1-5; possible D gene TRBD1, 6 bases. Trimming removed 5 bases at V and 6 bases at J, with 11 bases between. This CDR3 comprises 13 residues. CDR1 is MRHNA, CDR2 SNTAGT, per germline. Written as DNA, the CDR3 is TGTGCCAGCAGTACGTCACAGGGTCAGCCCCAGCATTTT. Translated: CASSTSQGQPQHF.

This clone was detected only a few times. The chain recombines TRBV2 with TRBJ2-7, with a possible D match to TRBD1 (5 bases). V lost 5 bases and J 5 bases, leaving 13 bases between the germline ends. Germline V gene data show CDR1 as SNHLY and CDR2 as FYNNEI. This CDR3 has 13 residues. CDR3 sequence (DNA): TGTGCCAGCAGTTCAGAAGGGGTCCACGAGCAGTACTTC. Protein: CASSSEGVHEQYF.

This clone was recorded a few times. DNA for the CDR3: TGTGCCTGGAGTGTCCCAGGGGATGAGCAGTTCTTC. It encodes CAWSVPGDEQFF. The rearrangement uses TRBV30 and TRBJ2-1; D is possibly TRBD1 (6 bases). The germline gives CDR1 GTSNPN, CDR2 SVGIG (reference sequence). Trimming pared 0 bases from V and 8 bases from J, leaving 8 bases between. The CDR3 covers 12 residues.

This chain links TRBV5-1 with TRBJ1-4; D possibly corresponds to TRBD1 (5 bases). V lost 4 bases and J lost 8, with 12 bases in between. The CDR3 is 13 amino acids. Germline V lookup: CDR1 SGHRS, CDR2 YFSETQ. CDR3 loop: CASSTGRGEKLFF. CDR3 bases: TGCGCCAGCAGCACAGGACGAGGAGAAAAACTGTTTTTT.

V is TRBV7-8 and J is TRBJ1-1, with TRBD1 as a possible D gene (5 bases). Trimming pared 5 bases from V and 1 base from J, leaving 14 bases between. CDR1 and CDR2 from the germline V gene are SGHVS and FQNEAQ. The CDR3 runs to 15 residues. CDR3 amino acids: CASSGPKGRNTEAFF. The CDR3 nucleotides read TGTGCCAGCAGCGGTCCGAAGGGGCGGAACACTGAAGCTTTCTTT. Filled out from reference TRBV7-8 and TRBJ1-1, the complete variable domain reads GAGVSQSPRYKVAKRGQDVALRCDPISGHVSLFWYQQALGQGPEFLTYFQNEAQLDKSGLPSDRFFAERPEGSVSTLKIQRTQQEDSAVYLCASSGPKGRNTEAFFGQGTRLTVV.

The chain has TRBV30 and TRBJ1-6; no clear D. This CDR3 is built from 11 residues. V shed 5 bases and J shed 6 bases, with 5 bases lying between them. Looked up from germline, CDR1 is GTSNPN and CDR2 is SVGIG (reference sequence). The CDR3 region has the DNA TGTGCCTGGGGCGGTAATTCACCCCTCCACTTT. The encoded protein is CAWGGNSPLHF.

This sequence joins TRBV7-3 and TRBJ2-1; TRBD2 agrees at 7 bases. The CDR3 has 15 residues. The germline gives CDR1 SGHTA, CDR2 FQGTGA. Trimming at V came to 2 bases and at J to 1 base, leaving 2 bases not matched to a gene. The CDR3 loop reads CASSLELASYNEQFF. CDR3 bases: TGTGCCAGCAGCTTAGAACTAGCGTCCTACAATGAGCAGTTCTTC.

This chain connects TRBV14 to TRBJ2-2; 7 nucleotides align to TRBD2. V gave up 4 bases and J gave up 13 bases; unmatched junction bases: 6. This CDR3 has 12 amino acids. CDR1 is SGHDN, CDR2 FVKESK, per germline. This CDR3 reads CASSRWTRTLFF. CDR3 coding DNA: TGTGCCAGCAGCCGGTGGACTAGGACGCTGTTTTTT.

The CDR3 DNA follows: TGTGCCAGCAGTTTATTAGGCCAGGGGACCACCGGGGAGCTGTTTTTT. Its translation is CASSLLGQGTTGELFF. The rearrangement uses TRBV27 and TRBJ2-2; D perhaps matches TRBD1 (6 bases). The V and J ends lost 1 base and 4 bases respectively, with 13 bases between them. The CDR3 covers 16 residues. Germline CDR1 and CDR2: MNHEY and SMNVEV (reference sequence).

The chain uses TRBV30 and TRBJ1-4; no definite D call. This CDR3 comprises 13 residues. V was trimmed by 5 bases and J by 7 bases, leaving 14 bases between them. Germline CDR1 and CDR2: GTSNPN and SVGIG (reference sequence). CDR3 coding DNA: TGTGCCTGGTATCCGGGGAACTCTGAAAAACTGTTTTTT. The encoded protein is CAWYPGNSEKLFF. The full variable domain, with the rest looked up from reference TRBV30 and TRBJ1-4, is SQTIHQWPATLVQPVGSPLSLECTVEGTSNPNLYWYRQAAGRGLQLLFYSVGIGQISSEVPQNLSASRPQDRQFILSSKKLLLSDSGFYLCAWYPGNSEKLFFGSGTQLSVL.

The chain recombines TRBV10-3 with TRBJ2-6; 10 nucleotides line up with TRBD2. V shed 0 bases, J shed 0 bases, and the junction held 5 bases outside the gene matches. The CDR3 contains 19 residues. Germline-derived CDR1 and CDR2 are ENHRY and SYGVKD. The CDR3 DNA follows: TGTGCCATCAGTGAGTCTTCAGCGGGGGGGACCTCTGGGGCCAACGTCCTGACTTTC. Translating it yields CAISESSAGGTSGANVLTF.

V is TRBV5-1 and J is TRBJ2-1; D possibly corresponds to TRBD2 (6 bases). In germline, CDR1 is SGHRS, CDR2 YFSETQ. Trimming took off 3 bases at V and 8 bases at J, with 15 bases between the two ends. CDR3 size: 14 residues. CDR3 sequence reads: CASSSDYPLDEQFF. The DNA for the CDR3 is TGCGCCAGCAGCTCGGACTACCCCCTGGATGAGCAGTTCTTC. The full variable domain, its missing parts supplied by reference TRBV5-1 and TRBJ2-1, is KAGVTQTPRYLIKTRGQQVTLSCSPISGHRSVSWYQQTPGQGLQFLFEYFSETQRNKGNFPGRFSGRQFSNSRSEMNVSTLELGDSALYLCASSSDYPLDEQFFGPGTRLTVL.

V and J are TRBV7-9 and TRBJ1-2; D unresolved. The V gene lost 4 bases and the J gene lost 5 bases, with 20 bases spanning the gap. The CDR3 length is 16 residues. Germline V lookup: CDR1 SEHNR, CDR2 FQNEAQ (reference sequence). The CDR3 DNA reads TGTGCCAGCAGCTCCACGTCCCGTGCGGTCTTATATGGCTACACCTTC. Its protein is CASSSTSRAVLYGYTF.

CDR3 region: CASSQDWGQGFNSNQPQHF. The CDR3 coding sequence is TGCGCCAGCAGCCAAGATTGGGGACAGGGATTTAATAGCAATCAGCCCCAGCATTTT. The V call is TRBV4-1, the J call TRBJ1-5; 9 bases align to TRBD1. The germline V gene has CDR1 MGHRA and CDR2 YSYEKL. The V segment lost 0 bases and the J segment 0 bases; nucleotides outside the gene matches: 9. This CDR3 has 19 residues.

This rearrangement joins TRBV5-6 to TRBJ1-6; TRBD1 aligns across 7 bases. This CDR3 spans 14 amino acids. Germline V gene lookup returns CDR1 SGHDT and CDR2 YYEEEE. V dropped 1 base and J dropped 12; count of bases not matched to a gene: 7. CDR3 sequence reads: CASSLWDRPLPLHF. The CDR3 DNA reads TGTGCCAGCAGCTTGTGGGACAGACCTTTACCCCTCCACTTT.

Here the CDR3 DNA reads TGCGCCAGCAGCCAAGTTGACAACTCCTACAATGAGCAGTTCTTC. Its translation is CASSQVDNSYNEQFF. This sequence joins TRBV4-3 and TRBJ2-1; D call uncertain. Trimming pared 1 base from V and 0 bases from J, leaving 7 bases between. The CDR3 has 15 amino acids. Germline lookup yields CDR1 LGHNA and CDR2 YSLEER.

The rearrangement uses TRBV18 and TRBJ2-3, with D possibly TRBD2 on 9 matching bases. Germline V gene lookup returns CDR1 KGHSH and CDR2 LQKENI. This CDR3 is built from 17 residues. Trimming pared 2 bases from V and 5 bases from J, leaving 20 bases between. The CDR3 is CASSPSTTSGQGDTQYF. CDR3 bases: TGTGCCAGCTCACCAAGTACGACTAGCGGACAGGGAGATACGCAGTATTTT.

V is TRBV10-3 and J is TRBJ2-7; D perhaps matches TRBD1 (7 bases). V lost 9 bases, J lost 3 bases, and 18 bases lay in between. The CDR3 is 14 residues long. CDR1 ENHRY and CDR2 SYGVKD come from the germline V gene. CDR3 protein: CAIGGTEGFYEQYF. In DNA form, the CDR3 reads TGTGCCATAGGGGGGACAGAGGGCTTCTACGAGCAGTACTTC.

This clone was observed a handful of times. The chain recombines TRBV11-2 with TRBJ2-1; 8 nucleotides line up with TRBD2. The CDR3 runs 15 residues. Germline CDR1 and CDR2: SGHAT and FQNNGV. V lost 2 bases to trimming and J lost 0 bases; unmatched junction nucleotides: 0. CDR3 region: CASSLSGSSYNEQFF. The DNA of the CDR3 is TGTGCCAGCAGCTTAAGCGGGAGCTCCTACAATGAGCAGTTCTTC. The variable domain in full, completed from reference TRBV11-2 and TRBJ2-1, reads EAGVAQSPRYKIIEKRQSVAFWCNPISGHATLYWYQQILGQGPKLLIQFQNNGVVDDSQLPKDRFSAERLKGVDSTLKIQPAKLEDSAVYLCASSLSGSSYNEQFFGPGTRLTVL.

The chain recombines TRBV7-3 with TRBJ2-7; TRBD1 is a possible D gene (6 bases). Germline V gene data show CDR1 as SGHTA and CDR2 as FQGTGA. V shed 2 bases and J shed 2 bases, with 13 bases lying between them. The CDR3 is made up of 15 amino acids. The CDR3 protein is CASSLYQGPTYEQYF. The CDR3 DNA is TGTGCCAGCAGCTTATATCAGGGGCCGACCTACGAGCAGTACTTC.

The CDR3 here is CASSFGQRRNTIYF. The CDR3 nucleotides are TGTGCCAGCAGTTTCGGACAAAGAAGAAACACCATATATTTT. This rearrangement joins TRBV28 to TRBJ1-3; TRBD1 is a possible D gene (5 bases). This CDR3 has 14 amino acids. V was pared by 3 bases and J by 5 bases, with 11 bases between. The V gene's germline CDR1 is MDHEN and CDR2 SYDVKM.